The rows below give T cell receptor beta chains drawn from one sample of a study of blood T cell repertoires in COVID-19. TCRdb's copy holds only in-frame clones and misses some; the assay was immunoSEQ multiplex PCR. The top ten hold roughly 2% of the sample, which has about 88,000 clones, 90% to 95% seen once. Sequencing used peripheral blood. The receptors shown here come from a human donor with active COVID-19. The donor label of this sample is uncertain. Both conserved end residues are part of each CDR3. D genes are given only for firm matches. Clone size appears in some rows only: once, few, many, or a class for an expanded clone.

v_call,clone_size,j_call,d_call,cdr3_nt,cdr3_aa
TRBV7-6,.,TRBJ1-1,TRBD1,TGTGCCAGCAGCTCGACAGGGGGCGGCGGGAGGACTGAAGCTTTCTTT,CASSSTGGGGRTEAFF
TRBV5-6,.,TRBJ1-4,.,TGTGCCAGCAGCCTGACACGGGGGACCGTTAGCGAAAAACTGTTTTTT,CASSLTRGTVSEKLFF
TRBV2,.,TRBJ1-1,TRBD1,TGTGCCAGCAGTCGCAAATCTACAGGGGAGAACACTGAAGCTTTCTTT,CASSRKSTGENTEAFF
TRBV7-2,.,TRBJ1-1,TRBD1,TGTGCCAGCAGCCCTCGGACAGGGGGCTTGTTGAACACTGAAGCTTTCTTT,CASSPRTGGLLNTEAFF
TRBV9,.,TRBJ1-2,TRBD1,TGTGCCAGCAGGAACACGGGACAGGGACCCTTTGGCTACACCTTC,CASRNTGQGPFGYTF
TRBV7-2,.,TRBJ2-2,TRBD2,TGTGCCAGCAGAATCCCGTCCGGGACTAGCCCCGGGGAGCTGTTTTTT,CASRIPSGTSPGELFF
TRBV3-1/TRBV3-2,.,TRBJ1-1,.,TGTGCCAGCAGCCAAGGAGGGGGGGGTGAAGCTTTCTTT,CASSQGGGGEAFF
TRBV21-1,.,TRBJ2-7,.,TGTGCCAGCAGCATTAAGACAGGTTCCTACGAGCAGTACTTC,CASSIKTGSYEQYF
TRBV5-5,.,TRBJ2-1,TRBD2,TGTGCCAGCAGCTTGGCAGCGGGGGGGCCGGATGAGCAGTTCTTC,CASSLAAGGPDEQFF
TRBV29-1,.,TRBJ1-6,.,TGCAGCGTGAGGGAGACGGTTAATTCACCCCTCCACTTT,CSVRETVNSPLHF
TRBV7-9,few,TRBJ1-6,TRBD1,TGTGCCAGCAGTAAGAGGGGGCAGCTAAATTCACCCCTCCACTTT,CASSKRGQLNSPLHF
TRBV2,.,TRBJ1-2,.,TGTGCCAGCAGCGTAGACAGGAACTATGGCTACACCTTC,CASSVDRNYGYTF
TRBV2,once,TRBJ2-2,TRBD1,TGTGCCAGCAGGGTGGACAGGGGGAACACCGGGGAGCTGTTTTTT,CASRVDRGNTGELFF
TRBV12-3/TRBV12-4,.,TRBJ1-1,.,TGTGCCAGCAGTGGCCCTCCGAACACTGAAGCTTTCTTT,CASSGPPNTEAFF
TRBV18,once,TRBJ1-3,.,TGTGCCAGCTCGGTTAGTAACTCTGGAAACACCATATATTTT,CASSVSNSGNTIYF